The present entry profiles one TCR beta chain with its context. Its antigen is as yet unknown. These data originate in a study of Tregs in tolerant kidney transplant recipients. General study findings and limits: In tolerant patients, donor-specific Tregs outgrew total Tregs, suggesting antigen-driven expansion. Some patients' samples used different primers over time, so nucleotide sequences weren't comparable. Few patients were studied, so findings need validation in larger groups.

Here immunoSEQ multiplex PCR was the method, and the copy in TCRdb shows in-frame clones only, minus some. The table has tens of thousands of clones, over 75% seen once. Recipients received nonmyeloablative bone marrow transplants from related graft donors, with transient mixed chimerism. Unstimulated regulatory T cells (CD4+CD25+CD127-), CD4+CD25- non-regulatory cells, CD4 and CD8 cells were FACS-sorted from thawed PBMCs. Germline CDR1 and CDR2: SEHNR and FQNEAQ (reference sequence). J lost 2 bases, V lost 1 base, and 5 bases had no gene match. This CDR3 region has 18 residues. This sequence was found in a human patient who received a combined kidney and bone marrow transplant. Some T cells may arise from the graft donor. This chain connects TRBV7-9 to TRBJ2-1; the match to TRBD2 covers 13 bases. The source material was CD4+ T cells from blood (PBMCs), sampled 24 months after the transplant. CDR3 amino acids: CASSLELAGGGTYNEQFF. The CDR3, as DNA: TGTGCCAGCAGCTTAGAACTAGCGGGAGGGGGAACCTACAATGAGCAGTTCTTC.